These 17 T cell receptor beta chains came from one sample sequenced in a study of OX40 agonist ivuxolimab in advanced cancers. Sequencing used immunoSEQ multiplex PCR; TCRdb keeps in-frame clones, though not all of them. This repertoire shows about 69,000 clones, around 80% found once; its top ten account for roughly 2.4%. Here the sequenced sample was CD4+ or CD8+ T cells sorted from blood, taken in a trial of the OX40 agonist ivuxolimab. The receptors shown here come from an adult with an advanced solid tumor such as melanoma, head and neck, liver or kidney cancer.

The rearrangement joins TRBV19 to TRBJ2-1; 9 bases are shared with TRBD2. The CDR3 sequence is 15 residues long. V lost 3 bases and J lost 6; bases outside the gene matches: 6. Germline lookup yields CDR1 LNHDA and CDR2 SQIVND (reference sequence). The CDR3 spells CASSIGGRAVNEQFF. The DNA for the CDR3 is TGTGCCAGTAGTATTGGCGGGAGGGCGGTCAATGAGCAGTTCTTC.

The rearrangement links TRBV30 to TRBJ2-3, with TRBD1 as a possible D gene (6 bases). CDR1 and CDR2 (germline): GTSNPN, SVGIG (reference sequence). V was trimmed by 1 base and J by 2 bases, leaving 16 bases between them. The CDR3 runs to 16 residues. The CDR3 loop is CAWSGTAETYTDTQYF. The CDR3 bases are TGTGCCTGGAGTGGGACAGCTGAGACCTACACAGATACGCAGTATTTT.

This clone was seen only a few times. This chain uses TRBV9 with TRBJ2-1; D perhaps matches TRBD2 (5 bases). Germline assignment: CDR1 SGDLS and CDR2 YYNGEE. Trimming took 4 bases from V and 6 from J, leaving 14 bases between them. There are 14 residues in the CDR3. This chain's CDR3 is CASSPREGFNEQFF. As DNA, the CDR3 is TGTGCCAGCAGCCCCCGCGAGGGATTCAATGAGCAGTTCTTC.

The rearrangement uses TRBV28 and TRBJ2-3; no reliable D call. Deletions cut 7 bases from V and 2 bases from J, with 7 bases between. CDR3 length equals 12 residues. From germline, CDR1 is MDHEN and CDR2 SYDVKM. The CDR3 region is CASNSNTDTQYF. CDR3 coding DNA: TGTGCCAGCAACAGCAACACAGATACGCAGTATTTT.

The chain links TRBV7-9 to TRBJ1-6, with D perhaps matching TRBD1 (5 bases). Trimming removed 5 bases at V and 6 bases at J, with 11 bases between. The CDR3 covers 14 residues. CDR1 is SEHNR, CDR2 FQNEAQ, per germline (reference sequence). The CDR3 coding sequence is TGTGCCAGCAGCCCCCCCGACAGTAATTCACCCCTCCACTTT. This sequence encodes CASSPPDSNSPLHF.

The rearrangement uses TRBV11-2 and TRBJ1-4; TRBD1 agrees at 10 bases. The V gene end was trimmed by 1 base and the J gene end by 10 bases; junction bases not matched to a gene: 9. The CDR3 is 16 residues long. Germline values: CDR1 SGHAT, CDR2 FQNNGV. DNA for the CDR3: TGTGCCAGCAGCTTAGCCCGGGGGGACAGGGGCAGAAAACTGTTTTTT. Its translation is CASSLARGDRGRKLFF.

The chain links TRBV19 to TRBJ1-5; tentatively, D is TRBD1 (5 bases). Trimming stripped 11 bases from V and 1 base from J, with 18 bases between. The germline V gene has CDR1 LNHDA and CDR2 SQIVND (reference sequence). This CDR3 is 15 amino acids long. The CDR3 bases are TGTGCCTCCTCACCCGGTCGGGGGAGCAATCAGCCCCAGCATTTT. It codes for CASSPGRGSNQPQHF.

The chain is built from TRBV6-4 and TRBJ2-1; 8 bases match TRBD2. There are 14 residues in the CDR3. CDR1 and CDR2 from the germline V gene are MRHNA and SNTAGT. V gave up 5 bases and J gave up 4 bases; unmatched junction bases: 4. CDR3 sequence: CASSPGTSYNEQFF. The CDR3 DNA is TGTGCCAGCAGTCCCGGGACTAGTTACAATGAGCAGTTCTTC.

The DNA for the CDR3 is TGCGCCAGCCGGTACGGGGTCGACACCGGGGAGCTGTTTTTT. It yields the protein CASRYGVDTGELFF. The chain recombines TRBV4-1 with TRBJ2-2; possibly TRBD2 for D (5 bases). The germline V gene encodes CDR1 MGHRA and CDR2 YSYEKL. The CDR3 is 14 amino acids. Trimming left V 8 bases short and J 3 bases short, with 13 bases between.

This clone has just one count. The chain links TRBV2 to TRBJ2-1; D perhaps matches TRBD1 (6 bases). Germline V lookup: CDR1 SNHLY, CDR2 FYNNEI. Trimming took off 9 bases at V and 5 bases at J, with 17 bases between the two ends. This CDR3 has 14 residues. The CDR3 spells CASLQGGVHNEQFF. CDR3 bases: TGTGCCAGTTTACAGGGTGGGGTACACAATGAGCAGTTCTTC. The entire variable domain, with the rest obtained from reference TRBV2 and TRBJ2-1, is as follows: EPEVTQTPSHQVTQMGQEVILRCVPISNHLYFYWYRQILGQKVEFLVSFYNNEISEKSEIFDDQFSVERPDGSNFTLKIRSTKLEDSAMYFCASLQGGVHNEQFFGPGTRLTVL.

The chain employs TRBV28 and TRBJ2-2; D possibly corresponds to TRBD1 (5 bases). V was shortened by 6 bases and J by 4 bases, with 15 bases between the two germline ends. CDR3 length equals 15 residues. Per germline, CDR1 MDHEN and CDR2 SYDVKM. In DNA form, the CDR3 reads TGTGCCAGCAGGCCGAGCTCAAGGGGCACCGGGGAGCTGTTTTTT. Translating it yields CASRPSSRGTGELFF.

CDR3 bases: TGTGCCAGCAGTGAGATACTCCTGGGGCCTCAGCAGTATTTT. Translation gives CASSEILLGPQQYF. The chain joins TRBV6-1 to TRBJ2-3, with D tentatively TRBD1 (5 bases). V lost 3 bases and J 11 bases, leaving 18 bases between the germline ends. Germline loops: CDR1 MNHNS, CDR2 SASEGT. The CDR3 has 14 residues.

The rearrangement joins TRBV6-5 to TRBJ1-1; weak D call: TRBD1 (5 bases). The CDR3 spans 14 residues. V lost 4 bases, J lost 2 bases, and 11 bases lay in between. Germline V gives CDR1 MNHEY, CDR2 SVGAGI. Here the CDR3 reads CASSLTRVNTEAFF. Written as DNA, the CDR3 is TGTGCCAGCAGTTTAACCAGGGTCAACACTGAAGCTTTCTTT.

V is TRBV28 and J is TRBJ2-1, with D maybe TRBD2 (5 bases). CDR1 is MDHEN and CDR2 is SYDVKM in the germline V gene. Trimming stripped 7 bases from V and 9 bases from J, with 22 bases between. This CDR3 has 15 amino acids. The CDR3 sequence is CASKLPASSGSEQFF. In DNA form, the CDR3 reads TGTGCCAGCAAATTACCAGCGTCGTCGGGAAGTGAGCAGTTCTTC.

The chain employs TRBV19 and TRBJ1-4; D unresolved. The CDR3 runs to 14 residues. The germline V gene encodes CDR1 LNHDA and CDR2 SQIVND (reference sequence). V lost 7 bases to trimming and J lost 4 bases, with 13 bases between them. The CDR3 reads CASTLLGSNEKLFF. The DNA for the CDR3 is TGTGCCAGTACCCTTTTGGGCAGTAATGAAAAACTGTTTTTT.

The chain combines TRBV5-1 with TRBJ1-2; TRBD1 agrees at 7 bases. V trimming: 0 bases; J trimming: 7 bases; junction bases outside the gene matches: 3. Germline lookup yields CDR1 SGHRS and CDR2 YFSETQ. The CDR3 is 13 residues long. The CDR3 loop is CASSLGQGSGYTF. In nucleotides, the CDR3 is TGCGCCAGCAGCTTGGGACAGGGAAGTGGCTACACCTTC.

The chain employs TRBV11-3 and TRBJ2-1; the D is unclear. Germline V gives CDR1 SGHNT, CDR2 YENEEA. This CDR3 has 13 amino acids. With 5 bases removed from V and 5 bases from J, the gap between germline ends came to 10 bases. CDR3 coding DNA: TGTGCCAGCAGCGAAAATGGGCACAATGAGCAGTTCTTC. The encoded protein is CASSENGHNEQFF. The complete variable domain, with remaining parts taken from reference TRBV11-3 and TRBJ2-1, reads EAGVVQSPRYKIIEKKQPVAFWCNPISGHNTLYWYLQNLGQGPELLIRYENEEAVDDSQLPKDRFSAERLKGVDSTLKIQPAELGDSAVYLCASSENGHNEQFFGPGTRLTVL.